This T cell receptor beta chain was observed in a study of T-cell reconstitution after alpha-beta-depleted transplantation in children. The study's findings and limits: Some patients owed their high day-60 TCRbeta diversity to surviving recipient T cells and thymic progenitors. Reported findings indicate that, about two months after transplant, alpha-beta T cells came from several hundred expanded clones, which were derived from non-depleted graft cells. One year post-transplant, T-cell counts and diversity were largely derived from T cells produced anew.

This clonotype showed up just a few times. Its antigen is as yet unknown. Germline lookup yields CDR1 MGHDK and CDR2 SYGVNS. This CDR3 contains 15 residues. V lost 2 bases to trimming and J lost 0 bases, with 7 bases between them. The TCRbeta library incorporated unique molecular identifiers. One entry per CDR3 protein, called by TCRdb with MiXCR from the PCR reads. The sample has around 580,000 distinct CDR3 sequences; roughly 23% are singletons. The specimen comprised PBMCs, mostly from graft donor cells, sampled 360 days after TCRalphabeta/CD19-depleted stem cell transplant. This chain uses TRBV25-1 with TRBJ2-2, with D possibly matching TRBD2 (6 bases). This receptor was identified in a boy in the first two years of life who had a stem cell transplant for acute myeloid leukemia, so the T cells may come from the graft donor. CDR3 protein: CASSEGGSNTGELFF. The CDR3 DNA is TGTGCCAGCAGTGAAGGAGGGTCGAACACCGGGGAGCTGTTTTTT.